Following are 30 T cell receptor beta chains from one sample sequenced in a study of cytomegalovirus exposure and HLA in healthy donors. The PCR ran on 60 Vbeta and 13 Jbeta primers. TCRdb keeps only in-frame clones here, not all; method: immunoSEQ multiplex PCR. Here the sample spans about 120,000 clones, over 65% being singletons. The sequencing sample was made of PBMCs. The receptors come from a woman aged 25 to 39 in good health and CMV-seropositive.

The chain has TRBV5-6 and TRBJ2-7; tentatively, D is TRBD2 (5 bases). The V gene's germline CDR1 is SGHDT and CDR2 YYEEEE. Trimming took off 4 bases at V and 3 bases at J, with 14 bases between the two ends. This CDR3 contains 14 residues. In DNA form, the CDR3 reads TGTGCCAGCAGCCCCGGGGATCCATACTACGAGCAGTACTTC. It yields the protein CASSPGDPYYEQYF.

V usage is TRBV7-9 and J usage is TRBJ1-1; D may be TRBD1 (5 bases). CDR3 length: 11 residues. Germline V gene lookup returns CDR1 SEHNR and CDR2 FQNEAQ (reference sequence). Trimming cost V 8 bases and J 4 bases, with 8 bases left between them. CDR3 nucleotide sequence: TGTGCCAGCTGGGGGGGCACTGAAGCTTTCTTT. It yields the protein CASWGGTEAFF.

This clone showed up just a few times. V and J are TRBV7-2 and TRBJ1-3, with 8 bases identical to TRBD1. There are 14 residues in the CDR3. J lost 12 bases, V lost 1 base, and 8 bases had no gene match. Germline lookup yields CDR1 SGHTA and CDR2 FQGNSA. CDR3 sequence reads: CASSLDRLDRVIYF. The CDR3 DNA reads as TGTGCCAGCAGCTTAGATCGATTGGACAGGGTCATATATTTT.

CDR3 coding DNA: TGTGCCAGCAGTGGGAGTCTGGGGACACCCTACACCTTC. Translating it yields CASSGSLGTPYTF. This chain joins TRBV25-1 and TRBJ1-2, with D maybe TRBD1 (6 bases). CDR3 size: 13 residues. Germline CDR1 and CDR2: MGHDK and SYGVNS. Trimming took 4 bases from V and 10 from J, leaving 16 bases between them.

Concerning this clone itself: Likely a read error: the CDR3 ends without its conserved phenylalanine or tryptophan. The V call is TRBV4-3, the J call TRBJ1-2, with 7 bases matching TRBD1. Trimming removed 0 bases from V and 5 bases from J; junction bases left unmatched: 9. The CDR3 length is 16 residues. CDR1 LGHNA and CDR2 YSLEER come from the germline V gene. The CDR3 nucleotides read TGCGCCAGCAGCCAAGATAGGTCAGGGGGTAATTATGGCTACACCCTC. Amino acids: CASSQDRSGGNYGYTL.

This clone has more than one count but fewer than ten. CDR3: CASTPSGRELFF. The CDR3 DNA sequence: TGTGCCAGCACTCCCTCAGGGAGGGAGCTGTTTTTT. V is TRBV7-9 and J is TRBJ2-2; D might be TRBD1 (5 bases). Germline-derived CDR1 and CDR2 are SEHNR and FQNEAQ (reference sequence). This CDR3 has 12 amino acids. Trimming removed 7 bases from V and 9 bases from J, with 12 bases in between.

This clone was seen more than once but under ten times. CDR3 protein: CASSLGQGYNSPLHF. CDR3 nucleotides: TGTGCCAGCAGTTTGGGCCAGGGGTATAATTCACCCCTCCACTTT. The chain carries TRBV27 and TRBJ1-6; tentatively, D is TRBD1 (6 bases). There are 15 residues in the CDR3. CDR1 is MNHEY and CDR2 is SMNVEV in the germline V gene (reference sequence). V shed 3 bases and J shed 4 bases, with 10 bases lying between them.

This chain connects TRBV10-3 to TRBJ2-3, with D tentatively TRBD1 (5 bases). Germline CDR1 ENHRY, CDR2 SYGVKD. Trimming removed 0 bases from V and 1 base from J, with 5 bases in between. The CDR3 is 14 residues long. Here the CDR3 reads CAISESRGTDTQYF. In nucleotides, the CDR3 is TGTGCCATCAGTGAGTCCAGGGGCACAGATACGCAGTATTTT.

The chain uses TRBV7-2 and TRBJ1-1, with TRBD1 identical over 8 bases. CDR1 and CDR2 from the germline V gene are SGHTA and FQGNSA. This CDR3 spans 13 amino acids. With V trimmed by 5 bases and J by 5 bases, 4 bases remained unmatched. The CDR3 reads CASSTRGRTEAFF. For the CDR3, the DNA is TGTGCCAGCAGCACCAGGGGGCGGACTGAAGCTTTCTTT.

The chain uses TRBV2 and TRBJ2-3, with 9 bases lining up with TRBD1. The V gene end was trimmed by 8 bases and the J gene end by 2 bases; junction bases not matched to a gene: 8. Germline lookup yields CDR1 SNHLY and CDR2 FYNNEI. The CDR3 spans 15 residues. The CDR3 DNA is TGTGCCAGCCAACTGGACAGGGGTTACACAGATACGCAGTATTTT. This translates into CASQLDRGYTDTQYF.

The V gene is TRBV6-6, the J gene TRBJ1-1, with D unresolved. With 0 bases removed from V and 6 bases from J, the gap between germline ends came to 8 bases. The CDR3 length is 13 residues. Germline V gene lookup returns CDR1 MNHNY and CDR2 SVGAGI (reference sequence). CDR3 DNA sequence: TGTGCCAGCAGTTACTCGACCGGGGCTGAAGCTTTCTTT. Its protein product is CASSYSTGAEAFF.

J is TRBJ2-7 and V is TRBV6-1, with 7 bases matching TRBD1. The CDR3 is 13 amino acids. Trimming at V came to 4 bases and at J to 3 bases, leaving 3 bases not matched to a gene. Germline V lookup: CDR1 MNHNS, CDR2 SASEGT. For the CDR3, the DNA is TGTGCCAGCAGTGTGACAGGGTACTACGAGCAGTACTTC. It translates to CASSVTGYYEQYF.

The J gene is TRBJ2-3, the V gene TRBV9; TRBD2 aligns across 7 bases. CDR3 length equals 16 residues. With 4 bases clipped from V and 0 bases from J, the junction kept 8 bases outside the gene matches. Germline V gives CDR1 SGDLS, CDR2 YYNGEE. The CDR3 loop is CASSKGLRASTDTQYF. CDR3 nucleotide sequence: TGTGCCAGCAGCAAGGGACTACGAGCTAGCACAGATACGCAGTATTTT.

The CDR3 region is CASSLGLAGVLTDTQYF. CDR3 DNA: TGTGCCAGCAGTCTCGGACTAGCGGGGGTCCTAACCGATACGCAGTATTTT. V and J are TRBV27 and TRBJ2-3; 13 bases agree with TRBD2. CDR1 and CDR2 from the germline V gene are MNHEY and SMNVEV (reference sequence). This CDR3 contains 17 residues. The V and J ends lost 5 bases and 6 bases, in that order; junction bases with no gene match: 11.

The chain links TRBV12-5 to TRBJ2-1, with 12 bases fitting TRBD2. Germline CDR1 LGHNT, CDR2 FRNRAP. V lost 1 base, J lost 6 bases, and 1 base stayed unmatched. The CDR3 spans 15 residues. The CDR3 is CASGLGLAGANEQFF. The CDR3 DNA sequence: TGTGCTAGTGGTTTGGGACTAGCGGGGGCCAATGAGCAGTTCTTC.

The chain uses TRBV27 and TRBJ2-1; possible D gene TRBD2, 5 bases. Trimming removed 1 base from V and 3 bases from J, with 13 bases in between. This CDR3 has 16 residues. Germline V lookup: CDR1 MNHEY, CDR2 SMNVEV (reference sequence). The CDR3, as DNA: TGTGCCAGCAGTTTATTCTCGACTATCGTCTACAATGAGCAGTTCTTC. Protein sequence: CASSLFSTIVYNEQFF.

This clone has a single count. The chain couples TRBV5-6 to TRBJ1-1; perhaps TRBD1 as D (6 bases). The germline V gene has CDR1 SGHDT and CDR2 YYEEEE. The CDR3 consists of 13 residues. V shed 5 bases and J shed 3 bases, with 11 bases lying between them. CDR3 DNA: TGTGCCAGCAGAAGGGACATGTACACTGAAGCTTTCTTT. This translates into CASRRDMYTEAFF.

The J gene is TRBJ2-2, the V gene TRBV6-6; D is perhaps TRBD2 (6 bases). This CDR3 contains 15 residues. Trimming removed 4 bases at V and 5 bases at J, with 14 bases between. Germline CDR1 and CDR2: MNHNY and SVGAGI (reference sequence). The CDR3 DNA sequence: TGTGCCAGCAGTTCGGAAGGGGCGGGGACCGGGGAGCTGTTTTTT. Its protein is CASSSEGAGTGELFF.

The rearrangement joins TRBV6-1 to TRBJ2-7; D unclear. CDR1 and CDR2 (germline): MNHNS, SASEGT. Trimming took off 5 bases at V and 7 bases at J, with 9 bases between the two ends. CDR3 length: 11 residues. The CDR3 coding sequence is TGTGCCAGCAGTCCCTGGGCGGAGCAGTACTTC. This sequence encodes CASSPWAEQYF.

The chain has TRBV5-1 and TRBJ2-1, with TRBD1 matching 7 bases. The germline CDR1 and CDR2 sequences are SGHRS and YFSETQ. There are 16 residues in the CDR3. V lost 3 bases and J lost 1; bases outside the gene matches: 7. CDR3 region: CASSSTPGQSYNEQFF. The CDR3 DNA sequence: TGCGCCAGCAGCTCTACGCCGGGACAGTCCTACAATGAGCAGTTCTTC.

The chain links TRBV27 to TRBJ1-2, with 8 bases fitting TRBD1. The CDR3 totals 15 residues. Germline V gene lookup returns CDR1 MNHEY and CDR2 SMNVEV (reference sequence). V was pared by 6 bases and J by 4 bases, with 10 bases of the junction left unmatched. This chain's CDR3 is CASRPEDRASYGYTF. For the CDR3, the DNA is TGTGCCAGCAGACCGGAGGACAGGGCATCCTATGGCTACACCTTC.

This chain joins TRBV5-6 and TRBJ2-7; TRBD2 is a possible D gene (5 bases). Between the trimmed V and J ends, which lost 0 bases and 5 bases, there was a span of 12 bases. The CDR3 totals 14 residues. CDR1 is SGHDT, CDR2 YYEEEE, per germline. The CDR3 DNA sequence: TGTGCCAGCAGCTTGGATCCGGGGTTCAACGAGCAGTACTTC. This sequence encodes CASSLDPGFNEQYF.

V and J are TRBV10-3 and TRBJ2-5, with D perhaps matching TRBD2 (7 bases). The CDR3 covers 15 residues. V gave up 3 bases and J gave up 4 bases, with 15 bases separating them. Germline-derived CDR1 and CDR2 are ENHRY and SYGVKD. The CDR3 DNA follows: TGTGCCATCAGTGACCCTAGGGGGGGGTCAGAGACCCAGTACTTC. This translates into CAISDPRGGSETQYF.

The chain carries TRBV6-5 and TRBJ2-7; D unresolved. Per the germline V gene, CDR1 is MNHEY and CDR2 is SVGAGI. This CDR3 region has 13 residues. V lost 8 bases, J lost 0 bases, and 11 bases lay in between. The CDR3 here is CASPRRSSYEQYF. In DNA form, the CDR3 reads TGTGCCAGCCCCCGGCGGAGCTCCTACGAGCAGTACTTC.

This chain uses TRBV29-1 with TRBJ2-5, with 9 bases fitting TRBD1. This CDR3 contains 15 residues. Germline-derived CDR1 and CDR2 are SQVTM and ANQGSEA. Germline trimming cut 6 bases from V and 4 bases from J; bases unmatched to any gene: 12. The CDR3 nucleotides are TGCAGCGTACCTGACCCAGGGACAGGGTCAGAGACCCAGTACTTC. It specifies CSVPDPGTGSETQYF.

The CDR3 loop is CASSIGTGREAFF. CDR3 nucleotide sequence: TGTGCCAGTAGTATCGGGACAGGGAGGGAAGCTTTCTTT. This chain connects TRBV19 to TRBJ1-1; TRBD1 agrees at 9 bases. The CDR3 has 13 residues. V gave up 3 bases and J gave up 8 bases; unmatched junction bases: 4. In germline, CDR1 is LNHDA, CDR2 SQIVND (reference sequence).

This clone was seen a handful of times. The gene calls are TRBV4-3 and TRBJ1-3; a weak D match, TRBD1 (6 bases). The CDR3 totals 16 residues. Between the trimmed V and J ends, which lost 4 bases and 0 bases, there was a span of 13 bases. Germline CDR1 is LGHNA and CDR2 is YSLEER. The CDR3 nucleotides are TGCGCCAGCAGCCTGGAGGACAGCATCTCTGGAAACACCATATATTTT. This sequence encodes CASSLEDSISGNTIYF.

The CDR3 here is CASRAGTDLNTEAFF. The CDR3 DNA sequence: TGTGCCAGCAGAGCCGGGACAGACTTGAACACTGAAGCTTTCTTT. V usage is TRBV7-2 and J usage is TRBJ1-1, with TRBD1 identical over 7 bases. The V gene's germline CDR1 is SGHTA and CDR2 FQGNSA. This CDR3 region has 15 residues. J gave up 0 bases and V 6 bases, and 7 bases lay outside the gene matches.

The chain uses TRBV28 and TRBJ2-5; D perhaps matches TRBD2 (6 bases). The CDR3 has 14 amino acids. Between the trimmed V and J ends, which lost 2 bases and 0 bases, there was a span of 7 bases. Germline V gene lookup returns CDR1 MDHEN and CDR2 SYDVKM. Here the CDR3 reads CASSLPSDQETQYF. CDR3 sequence (DNA): TGTGCCAGCAGTTTACCTAGCGACCAAGAGACCCAGTACTTC.

This clone came up a few times. The CDR3 spells CASSENRRGGYTF. The CDR3 nucleotides are TGCGCCAGCAGCGAGAACAGGCGGGGCGGCTACACCTTC. The rearrangement joins TRBV5-1 to TRBJ1-2, with D maybe TRBD1 (5 bases). V gave up 4 bases and J gave up 8 bases, with 15 bases separating them. From germline, CDR1 is SGHRS and CDR2 YFSETQ. CDR3 length: 13 residues. The whole variable domain, filled in from reference TRBV5-1 and TRBJ1-2, reads KAGVTQTPRYLIKTRGQQVTLSCSPISGHRSVSWYQQTPGQGLQFLFEYFSETQRNKGNFPGRFSGRQFSNSRSEMNVSTLELGDSALYLCASSENRRGGYTFGSGTRLTVV.